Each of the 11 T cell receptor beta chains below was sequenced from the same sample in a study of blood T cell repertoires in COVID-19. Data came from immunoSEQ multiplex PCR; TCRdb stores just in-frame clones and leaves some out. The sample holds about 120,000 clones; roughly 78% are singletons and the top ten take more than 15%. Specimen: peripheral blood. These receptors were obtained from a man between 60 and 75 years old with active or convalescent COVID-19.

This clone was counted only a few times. The CDR3 bases are TGTGCCACCAGTCGACGGACAGGGGCCACCGGGGAGCTGTTTTTT. Translating it yields CATSRRTGATGELFF. V usage is TRBV24-1 and J usage is TRBJ2-2; 9 bases fit TRBD1. Germline CDR1 is KGHDR and CDR2 is SFDVKD. Trimming cost V 6 bases and J 4 bases; bases outside gene matches: 5. The CDR3 has 15 residues.

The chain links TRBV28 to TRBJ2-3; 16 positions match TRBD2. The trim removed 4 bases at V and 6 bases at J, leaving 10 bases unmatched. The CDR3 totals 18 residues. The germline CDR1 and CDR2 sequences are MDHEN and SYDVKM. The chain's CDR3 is CASSSGLAGGPGLDTQYF. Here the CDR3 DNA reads TGTGCCAGCAGTTCGGGACTAGCGGGAGGGCCAGGGTTGGATACGCAGTATTTT.

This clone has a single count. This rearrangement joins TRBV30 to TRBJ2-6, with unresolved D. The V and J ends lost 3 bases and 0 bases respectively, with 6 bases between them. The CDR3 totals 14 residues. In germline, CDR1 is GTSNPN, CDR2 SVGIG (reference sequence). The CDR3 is CAWRADSGANVLTF. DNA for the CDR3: TGTGCCTGGAGGGCGGACTCTGGGGCCAACGTCCTGACTTTC.

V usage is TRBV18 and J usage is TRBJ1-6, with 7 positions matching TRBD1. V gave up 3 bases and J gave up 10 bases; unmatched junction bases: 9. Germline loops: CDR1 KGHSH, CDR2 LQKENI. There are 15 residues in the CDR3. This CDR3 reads CASSPRQGGNSPLHF. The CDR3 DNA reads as TGTGCCAGCTCACCTCGACAGGGAGGAAACTCACCCCTCCACTTT. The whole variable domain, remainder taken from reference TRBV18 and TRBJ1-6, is NAGVMQNPRHLVRRRGQEARLRCSPMKGHSHVYWYRQLPEEGLKFMVYLQKENIIDESGMPKERFSAEFPKEGPSILRIQQVVRGDSAAYFCASSPRQGGNSPLHFGNGTRLTVT.

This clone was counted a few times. In DNA, the CDR3 is TGTGCCAGCAGTTCCTATCAGGGGGCAGGGAACACTGAAGCTTTCTTT. Its translation is CASSSYQGAGNTEAFF. This chain connects TRBV28 to TRBJ1-1, with TRBD1 matching over 8 bases. CDR3 size: 16 residues. Losses at the gene ends were 4 bases for V and 1 base for J; bases not matched to a gene: 8. The germline gives CDR1 MDHEN, CDR2 SYDVKM.

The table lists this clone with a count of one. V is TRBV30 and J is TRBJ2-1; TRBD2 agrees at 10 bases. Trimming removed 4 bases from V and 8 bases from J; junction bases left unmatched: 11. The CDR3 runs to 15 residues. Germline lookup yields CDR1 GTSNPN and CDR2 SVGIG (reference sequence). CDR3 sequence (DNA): TGTGCCTGGAAGTTAAGTCTAGCGGGAGAGGATGAGCAGTTCTTC. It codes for CAWKLSLAGEDEQFF.

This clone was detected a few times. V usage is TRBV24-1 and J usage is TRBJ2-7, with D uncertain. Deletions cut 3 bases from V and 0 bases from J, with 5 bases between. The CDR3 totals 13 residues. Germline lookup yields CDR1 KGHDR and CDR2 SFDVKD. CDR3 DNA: TGTGCCACCAGTGATCCCCTCTCCTACGAGCAGTACTTC. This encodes CATSDPLSYEQYF.

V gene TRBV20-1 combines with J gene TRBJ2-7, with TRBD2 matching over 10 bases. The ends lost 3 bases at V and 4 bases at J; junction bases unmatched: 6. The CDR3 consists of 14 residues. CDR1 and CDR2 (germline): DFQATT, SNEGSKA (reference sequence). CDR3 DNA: TGCAGTGCTAGTACTAGCGGGAATTTGTACGAGCAGTACTTC. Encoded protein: CSASTSGNLYEQYF.

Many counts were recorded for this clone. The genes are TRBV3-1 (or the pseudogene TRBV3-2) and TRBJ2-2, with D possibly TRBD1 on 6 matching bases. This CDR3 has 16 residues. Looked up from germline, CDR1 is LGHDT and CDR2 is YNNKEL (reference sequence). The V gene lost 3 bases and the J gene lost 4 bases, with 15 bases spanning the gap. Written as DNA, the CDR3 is TGTGCCAGCAGCCAGGCCTCGGGACACCGCACCGGGGAGCTGTTTTTT. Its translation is CASSQASGHRTGELFF.

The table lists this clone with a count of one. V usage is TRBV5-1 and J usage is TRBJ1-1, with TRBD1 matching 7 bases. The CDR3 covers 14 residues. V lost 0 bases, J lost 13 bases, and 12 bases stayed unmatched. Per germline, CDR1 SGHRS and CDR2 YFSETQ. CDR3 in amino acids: CASSLEGQDSVVFF. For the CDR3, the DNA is TGCGCCAGCAGCTTGGAAGGACAGGACAGCGTTGTTTTCTTT.

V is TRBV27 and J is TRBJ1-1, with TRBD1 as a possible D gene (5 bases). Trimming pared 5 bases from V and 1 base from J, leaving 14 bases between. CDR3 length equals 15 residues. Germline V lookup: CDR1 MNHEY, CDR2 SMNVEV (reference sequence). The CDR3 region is CASSPRQGWNTEAFF. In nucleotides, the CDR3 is TGTGCCAGCAGTCCCCGCCAGGGCTGGAACACTGAAGCTTTCTTT.